This T cell receptor beta chain appears in the sequencing data of a study of blood T cell repertoires in COVID-19 (TCRdb year 2020). Broadly, across the study: Collaborator samples came from the United States, Italy and Spain and covered acute and convalescent phases of COVID-19. The sample metadata nearly always contained a de-identified subject ID, COVID-19 status, age in years and sex. Samples came from the ongoing ImmuneRACE study (first 160 participants) plus 1,254 subjects from 6 global collaborators. The repertoires were released in a freely available public database intended as a resource for research on the immune response to SARS-CoV-2. Where available, HLA class I and class II types were taken from metadata supplied by the sample provider and were not determined by assay-based typing. The material from the prospective study consisted of cDNA or gDNA derived from T cells, B-cell-depleted T cells, or PBMCs. Deeply sampled blood TCRbeta repertoires from subjects exposed to, actively infected with, or recovered from COVID-19 were included in the dataset. Study-wide findings and limitations: How much clinical and demographic metadata was included differed by source and by participant, and the metadata was provided uncurated.

The immunoSEQ Assay, a bias-controlled multiplex PCR, was used to amplify TCRbeta CDR3 regions from genomic DNA. Per the original workflow: Within the assay, amplification of reference gene primers was used to estimate how many nucleated cells each sample contained. To quantify the absolute abundance of each unique TCRbeta CDR3 rearrangement, sequence reads were collapsed and filtered. For each sample, productive Simpson clonality was calculated as the square root of Simpson's diversity index across productive rearrangements. TCRdb's version of the immuneACCESS table is confined to in-frame rearrangements and falls short of the full clone set. An unresolved V gene accounts for under half of the shortfall where checked; the remainder is of unknown origin. V and J calls and clone size follow that table, whereas D and trimming were derived from the DNA. The sample records 130,000 to 150,000 clones, around four fifths of which are singletons. The top ten constitute about 3% of the sample.

Collaborating institutions collected whole blood in K2EDTA tubes following their own protocols. For TCRbeta analysis, collaborators shipped samples as frozen whole blood, isolated PBMCs, or DNA extracted from either of those sample types. Concerning this clone: Its antigen is not yet known. One base away there is no much larger clone; base qualities are not given.

Reading the germline V gene gives CDR1 SGHVS and CDR2 FQNEAQ. V lost 1 base and J lost 3 bases; the stretch between them is 16 bases long. The CDR3 numbers 16 residues from cysteine through phenylalanine. Here the CDR3 DNA is all that survives: 48 bases in frame from base 1. The rearranged chain carries TRBV7-8 and TRBJ2-7; matching of 6 bases hints at TRBD2 as the D gene. Material for sequencing was peripheral blood. This clonotype was obtained from a woman aged 40 to 50 with active or convalescent COVID-19. CDR3 region: CASSLDAERASYEQYF. The nucleotide sequence reads as follows: TGTGCCAGCAGCTTAGACGCGGAGCGGGCCAGCTACGAGCAGTACTTC.